This T cell receptor (beta chain) came from a study of blood T cell repertoires in COVID-19. Whole-study context: Spain, Italy and the United States supplied samples that represented acute and convalescent COVID-19. T cells, B-cell-depleted T cells, or PBMCs supplied cDNA or gDNA.

Original processing notes: It was from reference gene primer amplification that nucleated cell counts were estimated. The table came from immunoSEQ multiplex PCR; TCRdb's copy has only in-frame clones and leaves some out. The V and J calls and clone size are taken from that table; D and trimming were inferred from the DNA. The data contain some 170,000 clones, around 76% of them seen just once; the ten biggest clones take up more than 6.5%. The germline V gene has CDR1 MNHNS and CDR2 SASEGT. The CDR3 has 14 amino acids. V shed 1 base and J shed 1 base, with 4 bases lying between them. The chain combines TRBV6-1 with TRBJ2-2; no clear D. Specimen: peripheral blood. This clonotype was obtained from a woman aged 45-65 years with active or convalescent COVID-19. CDR3 sequence reads: CASSEGLNTGELFF. CDR3 nucleotides: TGTGCCAGCAGTGAAGGGCTGAACACCGGGGAGCTGTTTTTT.